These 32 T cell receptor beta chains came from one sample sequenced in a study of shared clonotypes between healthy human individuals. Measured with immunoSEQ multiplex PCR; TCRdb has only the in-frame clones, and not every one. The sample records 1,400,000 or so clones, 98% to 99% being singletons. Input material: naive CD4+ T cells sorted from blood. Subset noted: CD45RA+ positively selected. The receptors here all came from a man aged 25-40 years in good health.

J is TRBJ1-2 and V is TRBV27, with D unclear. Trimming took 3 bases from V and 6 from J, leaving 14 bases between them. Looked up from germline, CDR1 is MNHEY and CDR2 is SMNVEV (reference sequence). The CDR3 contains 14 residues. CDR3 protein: CASSLGTGWDGYTF. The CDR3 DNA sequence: TGTGCCAGCAGTTTGGGCACGGGCTGGGATGGCTACACCTTC.

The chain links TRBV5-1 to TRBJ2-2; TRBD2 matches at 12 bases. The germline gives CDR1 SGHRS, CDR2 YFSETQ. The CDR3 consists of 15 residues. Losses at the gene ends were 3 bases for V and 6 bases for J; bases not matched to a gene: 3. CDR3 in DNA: TGCGCCAGCAGCTCGGGACTAGCGGGCTCCGGGGAGCTGTTTTTT. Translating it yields CASSSGLAGSGELFF. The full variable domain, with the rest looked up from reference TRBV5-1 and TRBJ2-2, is KAGVTQTPRYLIKTRGQQVTLSCSPISGHRSVSWYQQTPGQGLQFLFEYFSETQRNKGNFPGRFSGRQFSNSRSEMNVSTLELGDSALYLCASSSGLAGSGELFFGEGSRLTVL.

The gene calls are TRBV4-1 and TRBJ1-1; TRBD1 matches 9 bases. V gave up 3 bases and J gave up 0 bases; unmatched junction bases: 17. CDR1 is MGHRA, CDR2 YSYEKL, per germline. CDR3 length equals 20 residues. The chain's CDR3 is CASSHSLPGQGISMNTEAFF. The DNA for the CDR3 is TGCGCCAGCAGCCATTCCCTTCCGGGACAGGGAATTTCGATGAACACTGAAGCTTTCTTT.

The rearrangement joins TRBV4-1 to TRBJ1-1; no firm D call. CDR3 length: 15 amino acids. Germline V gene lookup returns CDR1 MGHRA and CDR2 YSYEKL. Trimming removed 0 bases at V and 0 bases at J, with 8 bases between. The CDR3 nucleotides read TGCGCCAGCAGCCAAGAACAGTATATGAACACTGAAGCTTTCTTT. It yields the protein CASSQEQYMNTEAFF.

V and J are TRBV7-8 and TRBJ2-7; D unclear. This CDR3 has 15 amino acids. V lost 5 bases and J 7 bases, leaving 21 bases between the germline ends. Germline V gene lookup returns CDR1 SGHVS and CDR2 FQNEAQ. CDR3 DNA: TGTGCCAGCAGCCGCGCTCAGCCGCAAACTGGGGAGCAGTACTTC. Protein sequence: CASSRAQPQTGEQYF.

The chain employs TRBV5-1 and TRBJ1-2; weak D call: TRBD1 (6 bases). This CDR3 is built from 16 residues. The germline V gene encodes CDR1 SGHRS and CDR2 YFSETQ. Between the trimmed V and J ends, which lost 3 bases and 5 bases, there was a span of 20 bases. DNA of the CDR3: TGCGCCAGCAGCTCCCCAGGTGCGGGGGGCGTGTATGGCTACACCTTC. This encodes CASSSPGAGGVYGYTF.

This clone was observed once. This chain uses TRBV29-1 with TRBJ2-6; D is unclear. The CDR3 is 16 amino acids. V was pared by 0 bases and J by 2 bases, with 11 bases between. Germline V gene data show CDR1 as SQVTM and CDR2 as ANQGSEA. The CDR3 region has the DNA TGCAGCGTTGAAGAATTGAGGAGCACTGGGGCCAACGTCCTGACTTTC. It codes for CSVEELRSTGANVLTF.

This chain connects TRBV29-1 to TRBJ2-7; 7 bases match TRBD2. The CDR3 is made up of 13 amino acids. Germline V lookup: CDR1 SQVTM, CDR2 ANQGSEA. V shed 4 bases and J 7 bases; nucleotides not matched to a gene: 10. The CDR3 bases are TGCAGCGTTGTTGGGCTAGCGGCCGTTGAGCAGTACTTC. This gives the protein CSVVGLAAVEQYF.

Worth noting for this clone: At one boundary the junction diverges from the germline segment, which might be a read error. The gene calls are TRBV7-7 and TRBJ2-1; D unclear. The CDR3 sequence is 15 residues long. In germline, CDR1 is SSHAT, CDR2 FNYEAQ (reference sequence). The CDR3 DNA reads TGTGCTAGCAGCTTAAGTGACGCCAGTCGAAATGAGCAGTTCTTC. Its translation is CASSLSDASRNEQFF.

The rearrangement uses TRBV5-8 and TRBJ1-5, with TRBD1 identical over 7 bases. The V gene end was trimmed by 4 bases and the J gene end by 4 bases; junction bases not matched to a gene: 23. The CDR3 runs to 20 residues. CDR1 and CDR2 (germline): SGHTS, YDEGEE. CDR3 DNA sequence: TGTGCCAGCAGCCCCCCCCGAGGGGGCGTCGGTTTTCTCGGGAATCAGCCCCAGCATTTT. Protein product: CASSPPRGGVGFLGNQPQHF.

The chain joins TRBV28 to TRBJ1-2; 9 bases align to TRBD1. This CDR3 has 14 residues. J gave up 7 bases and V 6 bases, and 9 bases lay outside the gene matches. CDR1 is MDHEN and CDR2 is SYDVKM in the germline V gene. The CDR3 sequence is CASRPPGQGFGYTF. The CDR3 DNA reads TGTGCCAGCAGGCCCCCGGGACAGGGTTTTGGCTACACCTTC.

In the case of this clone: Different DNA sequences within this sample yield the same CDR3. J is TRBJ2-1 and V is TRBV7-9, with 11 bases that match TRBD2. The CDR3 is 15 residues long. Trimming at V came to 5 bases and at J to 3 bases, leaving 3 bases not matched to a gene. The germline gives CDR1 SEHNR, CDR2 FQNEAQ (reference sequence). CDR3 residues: CASSPGLAVYNEQFF. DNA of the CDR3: TGTGCCAGCAGCCCGGGACTAGCGGTCTACAATGAGCAGTTCTTC.

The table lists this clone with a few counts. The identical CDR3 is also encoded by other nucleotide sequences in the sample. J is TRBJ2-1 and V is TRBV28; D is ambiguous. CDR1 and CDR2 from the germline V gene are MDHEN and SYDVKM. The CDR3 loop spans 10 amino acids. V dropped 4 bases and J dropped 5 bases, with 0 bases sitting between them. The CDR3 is CASSYNEQFF. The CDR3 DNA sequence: TGTGCCAGCAGTTACAATGAGCAGTTCTTC. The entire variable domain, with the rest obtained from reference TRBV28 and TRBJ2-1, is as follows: DVKVTQSSRYLVKRTGEKVFLECVQDMDHENMFWYRQDPGLGLRLIYFSYDVKMKEKGDIPEGYSVSREKKERFSLILESASTNQTSMYLCASSYNEQFFGPGTRLTVL.

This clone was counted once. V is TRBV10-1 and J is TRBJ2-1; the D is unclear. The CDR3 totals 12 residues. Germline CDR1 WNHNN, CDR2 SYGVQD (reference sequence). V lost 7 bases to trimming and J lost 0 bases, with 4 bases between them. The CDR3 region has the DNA TGCGCCAGCACCGACTCCTACAATGAGCAGTTCTTC. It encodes CASTDSYNEQFF.

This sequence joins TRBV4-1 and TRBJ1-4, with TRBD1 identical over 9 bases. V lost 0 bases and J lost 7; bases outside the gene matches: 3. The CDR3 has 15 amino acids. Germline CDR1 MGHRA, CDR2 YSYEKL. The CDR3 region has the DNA TGCGCCAGCAGCCAAGAGGGACAGGGTCGTGAAAAACTGTTTTTT. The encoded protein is CASSQEGQGREKLFF.

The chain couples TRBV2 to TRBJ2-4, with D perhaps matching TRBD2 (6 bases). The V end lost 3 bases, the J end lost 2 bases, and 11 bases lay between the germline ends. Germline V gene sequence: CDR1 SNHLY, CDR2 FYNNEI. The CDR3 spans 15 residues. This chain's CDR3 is CASSETAGTKNIQYF. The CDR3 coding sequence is TGTGCCAGCAGTGAGACGGCGGGGACCAAAAACATTCAGTACTTC.

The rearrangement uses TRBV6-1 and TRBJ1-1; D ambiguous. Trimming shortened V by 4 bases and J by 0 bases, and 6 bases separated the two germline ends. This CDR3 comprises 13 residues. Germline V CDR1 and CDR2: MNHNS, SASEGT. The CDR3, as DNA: TGTGCCAGCAGTGTGGGATTGAACACTGAAGCTTTCTTT. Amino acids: CASSVGLNTEAFF.

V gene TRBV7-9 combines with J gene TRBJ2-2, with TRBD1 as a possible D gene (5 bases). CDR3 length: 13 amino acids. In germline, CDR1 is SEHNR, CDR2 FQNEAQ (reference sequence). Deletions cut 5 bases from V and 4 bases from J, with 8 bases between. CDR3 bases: TGTGCCAGCAGCCCAGGGCCCACCGGGGAGCTGTTTTTT. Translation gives CASSPGPTGELFF.

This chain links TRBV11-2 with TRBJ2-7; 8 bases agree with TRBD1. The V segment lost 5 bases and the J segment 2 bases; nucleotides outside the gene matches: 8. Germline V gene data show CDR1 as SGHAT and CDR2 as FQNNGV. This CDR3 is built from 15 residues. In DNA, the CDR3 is TGTGCCAGCAGCCCCGGACAGGGCCTTCCCTACGAGCAGTACTTC. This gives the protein CASSPGQGLPYEQYF.

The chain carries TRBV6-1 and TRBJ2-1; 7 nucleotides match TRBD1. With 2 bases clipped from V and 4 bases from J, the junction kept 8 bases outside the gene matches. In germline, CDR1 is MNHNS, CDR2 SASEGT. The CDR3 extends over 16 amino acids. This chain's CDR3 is CASSESTDRLYNEQFF. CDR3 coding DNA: TGTGCCAGCAGTGAATCTACGGACAGGCTTTACAATGAGCAGTTCTTC.

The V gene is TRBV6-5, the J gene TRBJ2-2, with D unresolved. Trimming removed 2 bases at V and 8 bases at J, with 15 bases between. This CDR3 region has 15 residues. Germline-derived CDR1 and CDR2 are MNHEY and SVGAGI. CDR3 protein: CASSYGVRRGGELFF. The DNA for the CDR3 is TGTGCCAGCAGTTACGGTGTCCGCCGCGGTGGGGAGCTGTTTTTT.

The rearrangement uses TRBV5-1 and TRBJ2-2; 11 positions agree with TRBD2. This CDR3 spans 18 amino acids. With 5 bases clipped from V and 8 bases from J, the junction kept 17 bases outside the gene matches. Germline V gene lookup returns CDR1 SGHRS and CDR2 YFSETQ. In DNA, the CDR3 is TGCGCCAGCAGTTCGTCTGATGTCGGACTAGCGGGTTCTGGGGAGCTGTTTTTT. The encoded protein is CASSSSDVGLAGSGELFF.

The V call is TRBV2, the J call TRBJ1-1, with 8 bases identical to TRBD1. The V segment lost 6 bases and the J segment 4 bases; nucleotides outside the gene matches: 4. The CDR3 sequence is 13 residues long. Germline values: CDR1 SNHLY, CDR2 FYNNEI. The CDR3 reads CASSKTGVTEAFF. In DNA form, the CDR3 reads TGTGCCAGCAGCAAGACAGGGGTCACTGAAGCTTTCTTT.

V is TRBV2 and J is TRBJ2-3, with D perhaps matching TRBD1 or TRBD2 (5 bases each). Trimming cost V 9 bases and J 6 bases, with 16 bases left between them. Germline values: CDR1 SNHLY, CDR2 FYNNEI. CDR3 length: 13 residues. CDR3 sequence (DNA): TGTGCCAGAGGACAAGGAGGTGGGGATACGCAGTATTTT. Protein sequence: CARGQGGGDTQYF.

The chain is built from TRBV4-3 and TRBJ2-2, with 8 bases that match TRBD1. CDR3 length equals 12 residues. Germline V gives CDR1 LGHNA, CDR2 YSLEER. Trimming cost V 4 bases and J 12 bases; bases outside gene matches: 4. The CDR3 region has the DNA TGCGCCAGCAGCCTAGGACAGGGCAAGCTGTTTTTT. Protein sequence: CASSLGQGKLFF.

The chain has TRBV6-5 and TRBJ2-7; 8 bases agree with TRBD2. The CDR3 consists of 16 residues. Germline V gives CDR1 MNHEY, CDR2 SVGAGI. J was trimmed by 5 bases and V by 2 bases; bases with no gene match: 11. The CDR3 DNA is TGTGCCAGCAGTTACATTTTAACCGGGACTAGACACGAGCAGTACTTC. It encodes CASSYILTGTRHEQYF.

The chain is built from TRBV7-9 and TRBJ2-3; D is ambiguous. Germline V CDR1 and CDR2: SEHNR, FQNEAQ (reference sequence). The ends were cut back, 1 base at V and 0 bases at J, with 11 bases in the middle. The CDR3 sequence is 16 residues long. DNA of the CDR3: TGTGCCAGCAGCTTAGTATCCCTAGGGAGCACAGATACGCAGTATTTT. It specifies CASSLVSLGSTDTQYF.

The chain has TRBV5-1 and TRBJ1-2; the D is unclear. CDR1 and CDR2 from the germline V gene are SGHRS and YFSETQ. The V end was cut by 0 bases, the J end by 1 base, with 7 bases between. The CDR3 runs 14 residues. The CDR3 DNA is TGCGCCAGCAGCTTGGGGCCTCTTAACTATGGCTACACCTTC. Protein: CASSLGPLNYGYTF.

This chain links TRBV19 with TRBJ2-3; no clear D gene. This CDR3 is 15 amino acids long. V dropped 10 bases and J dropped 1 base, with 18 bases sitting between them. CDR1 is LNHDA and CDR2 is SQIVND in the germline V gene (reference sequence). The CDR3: CATKAPDARTDTQYF. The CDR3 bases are TGTGCCACCAAGGCTCCGGACGCGCGCACAGATACGCAGTATTTT.

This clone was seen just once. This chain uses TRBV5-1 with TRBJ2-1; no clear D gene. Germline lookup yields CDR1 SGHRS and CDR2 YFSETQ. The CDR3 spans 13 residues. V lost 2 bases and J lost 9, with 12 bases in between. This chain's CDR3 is CASSFRVGGEQFF. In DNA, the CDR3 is TGCGCCAGCAGCTTCCGAGTCGGCGGTGAGCAGTTCTTC.

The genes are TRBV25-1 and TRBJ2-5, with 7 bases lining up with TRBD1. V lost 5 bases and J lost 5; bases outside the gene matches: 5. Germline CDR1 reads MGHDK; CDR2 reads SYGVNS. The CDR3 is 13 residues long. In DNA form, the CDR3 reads TGTGCCAGCAGTAAGACAGGGTTGGAGACCCAGTACTTC. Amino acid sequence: CASSKTGLETQYF. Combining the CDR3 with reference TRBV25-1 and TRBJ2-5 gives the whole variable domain EADIYQTPRYLVIGTGKKITLECSQTMGHDKMYWYQQDPGMELHLIHYSYGVNSTEKGDLSSESTVSRIRTEHFPLTLESARPSHTSQYLCASSKTGLETQYFGPGTRLLVL.

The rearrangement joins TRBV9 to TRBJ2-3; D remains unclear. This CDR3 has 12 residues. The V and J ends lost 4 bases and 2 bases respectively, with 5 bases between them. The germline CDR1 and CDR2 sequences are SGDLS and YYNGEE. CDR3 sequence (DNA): TGTGCCAGCAGCTCGTACACAGATACGCAGTATTTT. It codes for CASSSYTDTQYF. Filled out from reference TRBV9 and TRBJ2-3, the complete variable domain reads DSGVTQTPKHLITATGQRVTLRCSPRSGDLSVYWYQQSLDQGLQFLIQYYNGEERAKGNILERFSAQQFPDLHSELNLSSLELGDSALYFCASSSYTDTQYFGPGTRLTVL.